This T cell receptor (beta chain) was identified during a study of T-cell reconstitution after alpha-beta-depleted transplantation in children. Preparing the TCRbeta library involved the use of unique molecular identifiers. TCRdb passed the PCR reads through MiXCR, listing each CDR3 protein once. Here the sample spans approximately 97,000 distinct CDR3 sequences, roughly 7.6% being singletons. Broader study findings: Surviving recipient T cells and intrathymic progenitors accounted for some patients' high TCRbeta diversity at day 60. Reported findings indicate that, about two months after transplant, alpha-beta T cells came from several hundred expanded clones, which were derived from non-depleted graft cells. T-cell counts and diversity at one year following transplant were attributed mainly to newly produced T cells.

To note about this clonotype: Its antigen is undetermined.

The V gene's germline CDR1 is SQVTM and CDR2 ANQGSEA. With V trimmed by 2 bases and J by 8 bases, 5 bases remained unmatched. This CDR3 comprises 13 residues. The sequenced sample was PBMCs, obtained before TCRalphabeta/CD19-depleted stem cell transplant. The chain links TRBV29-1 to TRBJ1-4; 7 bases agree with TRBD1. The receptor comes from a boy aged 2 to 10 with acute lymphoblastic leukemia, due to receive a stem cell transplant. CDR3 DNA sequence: TGCAGCGTTGAAACAGGGGCTGAGGAAAAACTGTTTTTT. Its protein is CSVETGAEEKLFF.